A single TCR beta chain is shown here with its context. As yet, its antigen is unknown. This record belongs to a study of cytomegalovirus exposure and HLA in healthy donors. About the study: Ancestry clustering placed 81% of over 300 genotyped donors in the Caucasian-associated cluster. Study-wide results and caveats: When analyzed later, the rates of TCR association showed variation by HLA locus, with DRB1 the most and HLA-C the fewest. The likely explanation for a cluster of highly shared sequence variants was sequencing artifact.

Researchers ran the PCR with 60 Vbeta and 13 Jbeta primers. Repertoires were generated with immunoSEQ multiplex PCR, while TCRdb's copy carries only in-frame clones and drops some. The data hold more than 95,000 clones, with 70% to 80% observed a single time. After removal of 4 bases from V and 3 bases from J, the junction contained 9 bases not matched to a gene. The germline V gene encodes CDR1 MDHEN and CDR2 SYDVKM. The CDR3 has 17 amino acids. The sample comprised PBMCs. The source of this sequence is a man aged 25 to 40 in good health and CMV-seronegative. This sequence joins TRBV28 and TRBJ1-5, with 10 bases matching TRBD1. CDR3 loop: CASSSLRTGGFNQPQHF. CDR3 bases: TGTGCCAGCAGTTCGTTACGGACAGGGGGATTCAATCAGCCCCAGCATTTT.